The TCR beta chain described here comes from a study of cytomegalovirus exposure and HLA in healthy donors (dated by TCRdb to between 2016 and 2019). As for the study more broadly: An earlier analysis of around 600 of the donors reported more than 250 Gb of sequence data and roughly 110 million unique TCR beta sequences from about 179 million T cells. Roughly 300 gigabases of sequencing data and roughly 90 million unique TCR sequences were included in an early release covering 550 to 650 HLA-typed donors. Of the roughly 400 genotyped donors, less than 85% were placed in the genetic ancestry cluster associated with self-reported Caucasian donors. The study aimed to test whether cataloging public T cell receptors could reveal signatures of past pathogen exposure. The study profiled the T cell repertoires of 666 subjects by immunosequencing and related them to cytomegalovirus serostatus. Besides the first cohort of more than 650 subjects, a separate validation cohort made up of around 120 different subjects was used. The study combined high-throughput TCR immunosequencing, statistical association of individual TCRs with disease status, and machine learning to predict cytomegalovirus infection status. A later analysis re-examined previously published TCR beta repertoires from hundreds of donors and added high-resolution HLA genotyping to investigate patterns of TCR occurrence. The later analysis used no new phenotypic data to find candidate immune exposures, relying instead on TCR beta sequences and their occurrence across donors. An earlier analysis of 500 to 750 of the donors applied high-throughput TCR beta sequencing to assess whether each TCR beta V gene segment acted as functional or pseudogenic. Donor age, sex, ethnicity and CMV serostatus were collected together with the repertoire data. A later genetic analysis took genome-wide SNP genotypes for about 55% of the roughly 670 donors and used that subset as a discovery cohort. Every repertoire in the discovery cohort had been generated on one and the same sequencing platform. Class I and class II HLA loci were covered by the typing at four-digit resolution. The number of donors typed differed by locus, with about 620-630 for A, B, C, DRB1 and DQB1, approximately 500 for DQA1, over 600 for DPA1, and around 450 for DPB1. Because of strong linkage in the cohort, 5 or 6 DR-DQ haplotypes were treated as single units for association and clustering. Among some 400 genotyped donors of the cohort, an average of about 240,000 unique TCR beta nucleotide sequences was sequenced per donor, of which roughly 18% were non-productive. What the research found in general, with its limitations: A few of the identified cytomegalovirus-associated TCR beta chains were confirmed in vitro to be specific for cytomegalovirus antigens. Because some donors lacked HLA typing at each locus, the association tests relied only on the typed subset. Because counts were too low, some 16 rarely observed V segments, including chromosome 9 orphons, were excluded from the earlier analysis of a few hundred of the donors. A later analysis found that HLA-associated TCR beta chains were more clonally expanded and had lower generation probabilities than equally common non-associated chains. A cluster of highly shared sequence variants was judged likely to be a technical artifact of the sequencing pipeline. A further reported finding was that TCR beta sequences accurately predicted the HLA-A and HLA-B alleles for most subjects in the first cohort. A later analysis associated roughly 17,000 TCR beta sequences with specific HLA alleles at a false discovery rate of 0.05. It was suggested by the authors that the approach could potentially be generalized to other disease states and immunological phenotypes. Roughly uniform sequencing depth across donors was assumed in presence/absence analyses, although this assumption may not hold. This cohort had only TCR beta chains sequenced, and the lack of alpha or paired-chain data limited which features could be detected. The study listed 150 to 200 TCR beta chains as associated with cytomegalovirus. According to a later analysis, TCR association rates differed among HLA loci, with DRB1 alleles showing the most associated TCRs and HLA-C alleles showing the fewest. The 87-base-pair reads could not distinguish some IMGT-functional V segments, including TRBV6-2 and TRBV6-3, so those segments were excluded. For the cohort, immune exposure information was limited to CMV serostatus. Strong co-occurrence of HLA alleles, especially DR and DQ, made assigning TCR associations to individual alleles difficult. While some public TCRs were present in many individuals, most TCR sequences turned up only very rarely across donors. In an earlier analysis of about 600 of the donors, most TCR beta V segments appeared in productive rearrangements about 90% or about 30% of the time, broadly matching IMGT annotations. In a later genetic analysis, a missense DCLRE1C variant was associated with V-gene and J-gene trimming of TCR beta chains, and the association was replicated in an independent cohort. The classifier was reported to diagnose cytomegalovirus status with high specificity and sensitivity in both the original and validation cohorts. Compared with the approximately 700-donor mean, donors in an Asian-associated ancestry cluster had fewer N-insertions in productive TCRs, according to a later genetic analysis. Several of the top co-occurrence clusters appeared to be linked to parvovirus B19, influenza, CMV and Epstein-Barr virus, according to a later analysis. Correlated functional status among segregating V segments might be attributable to linkage disequilibrium, but an unknown experimental factor could not be ruled out. According to a later analysis, most CMV-associated TCR beta chains appeared to be HLA-restricted, and the HLA associations seemed to be driven largely by CMV exposure.

The cohort consisted of 600 or so healthy bone marrow donors. Cohort members were all nominally healthy when sampled, although unrecorded immune exposures were likely present. The donor tested CMV seronegative and was one of the 352 seronegative cohort members. A peripheral blood sample was provided by each donor, and peripheral blood mononuclear cells were used for TCR beta sequencing. Genomic DNA extraction from the blood cell samples was performed with the Qiagen DNeasy Blood Extraction Kit. Libraries were constructed by the immunoSEQ multiplex PCR assay. The multiplex PCR relied on a mix of 60 forward primers for TCR Vbeta segments and 13 reverse primers for TCR Jbeta segments. A multiplex PCR assay on genomic DNA amplified the CDR3 region of rearranged TCR beta genes. The amplified TCR beta libraries were sequenced on the Illumina HiSeq System as 87-base-pair reads. As for the authors' bioinformatics: A later analysis tallied 70 million to 100 million unique TCR beta chains across the 666 repertoires, and about 10 million of those chains were shared by two or more donors. A nearest-neighbor algorithm error-corrected the raw reads and collapsed the reads into unique sequences, merging closely related sequences to remove PCR and sequencing errors. Alignment of CDR3 sequences to IMGT reference sequences was used to assign V, D and J gene segments. Each retained sequence needed at least a six-nucleotide match to both a V gene segment and a J gene segment. Rearrangements were classified as productive when the CDR3 lacked stop codons and remained in frame with V and J, and all other rearrangements were classified as non-productive. Following IMGT convention, CDR3 was defined as the stretch from the second conserved V-encoded cysteine up to the conserved J-encoded phenylalanine. In an earlier analysis of roughly 580 of the donors, sequences lacking an unambiguous match to a single V gene segment were excluded. In an earlier analysis of several hundred of the donors, a V segment was called functional when productive rearrangements were above 56.7%, and segregating when the standard deviation between donors exceeded 5%. A statistical classification framework was developed to diagnose cytomegalovirus status using the catalog of TCR beta chain sequences. A later analysis assigned V and J genes by comparing TCR nucleotide sequences with IMGT/GENE-DB human TR gene sequences. A later analysis assigned CDR3 sequences and most-parsimonious VDJ recombination scenarios with the TCRdist pipeline. In a later analysis, every TCR beta chain was defined by the combination of its CDR3 amino acid sequence and its V-gene family, and reads without a unique V-gene family were dropped. As a way to deal with suspected cross-contamination and a sequencing artifact, a later analysis dropped nearly 600 nucleotide sequences that were highly shared and had low generation probability. In a later analysis, a clonal expansion index for each public chain was calculated from normalized within-repertoire ranks of inferred template counts. Generation probabilities in a later analysis came from a VDJ recombination model fitted to out-of-frame rearrangements, and those results were checked against IGoR. In a later analysis, TCR-TCR, TCR-HLA and TCR-CMV co-occurrence was scored with hypergeometric tests, and a repertoire-size bias correction was applied to TCR pairs. False discovery rates were estimated in a later analysis by permuting HLA or CMV assignments 20 times. In a later analysis, co-occurring TCRs were grouped using DBSCAN, with TCRdist sequence similarity added in when clustering inside HLA-allele-positive subsets. Repertoires with fewer than 30,000 or more than 120,000 public chains, plus five repertoires with anomalous nucleotide sharing, were excluded from co-occurrence clustering. This immuneACCESS table, as held by TCRdb, lists in-frame sequences with V and J called but not all clones. Of the missing ones, under half trace to an unresolved V gene in checked studies; the others have no known cause. The DNA was the basis for D and trimming; V, J and clone size are from that table. This sample comprises approximately 77,000 clones, around 79% of them detected only once. The ten biggest clones cover 3.5% to 4.5% of the sample.

Note on this clone: Its cognate antigen has yet to be identified. Base qualities are not provided; no much larger clone lies one nucleotide away.

The germline V gene sets CDR1 to SGHRS and CDR2 to YFSETQ. V was cut back by 4 bases and J by 4 bases, leaving a gap of 14 bases between them. The CDR3 runs 14 residues from the cysteine to the phenylalanine. The retained sequence is limited to the CDR3, 42 bases, with the frame set at the first base. The origin of this receptor is a man aged 40-49 years in good health and CMV-seronegative. Recombination linked TRBV5-1 to TRBJ1-1; the D region possibly corresponds to TRBD1 (5 bases align). Sequencing used PBMCs. Here is the DNA: TGCGCCAGCAGCGGGGGAGGGCTGATCACTGAAGCTTTCTTT. It codes for CASSGGGLITEAFF. When the CDR3 is completed using the reference TRBV5-1 and TRBJ1-1 genes on either side, the full variable domain is KAGVTQTPRYLIKTRGQQVTLSCSPISGHRSVSWYQQTPGQGLQFLFEYFSETQRNKGNFPGRFSGRQFSNSRSEMNVSTLELGDSALYLCASSGGGLITEAFFGQGTRLTVV.